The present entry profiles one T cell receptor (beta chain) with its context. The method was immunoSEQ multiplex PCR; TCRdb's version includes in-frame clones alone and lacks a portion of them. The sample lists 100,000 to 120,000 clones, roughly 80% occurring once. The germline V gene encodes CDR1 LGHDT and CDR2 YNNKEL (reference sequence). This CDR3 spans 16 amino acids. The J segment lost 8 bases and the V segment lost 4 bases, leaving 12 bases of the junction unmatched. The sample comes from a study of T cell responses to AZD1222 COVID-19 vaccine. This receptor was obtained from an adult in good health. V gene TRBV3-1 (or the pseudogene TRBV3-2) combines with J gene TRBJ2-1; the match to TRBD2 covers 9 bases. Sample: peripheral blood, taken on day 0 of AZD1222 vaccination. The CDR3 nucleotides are TGTGCCAGCAGCCTCGCCGTCGGCGGGGGGGTCTATGAGCAGTTCTTC. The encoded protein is CASSLAVGGGVYEQFF.